The 19 T cell receptor beta chains below were found in one sample sequenced in a study of blood T cell repertoires in COVID-19. Repertoires were generated with immunoSEQ multiplex PCR, while TCRdb's copy carries only in-frame clones and drops some. Of 100,000 to 150,000 clones in the sample, about 85% were seen once. The sequencing input was peripheral blood. These receptors all come from a man older than 75 with active or convalescent COVID-19.

This chain uses TRBV10-3 with TRBJ1-3; D may be TRBD1 (5 bases). The V gene lost 7 bases and the J gene lost 4 bases, with 11 bases spanning the gap. Germline CDR1 and CDR2: ENHRY and SYGVKD. The CDR3 has 13 amino acids. The CDR3 loop is CAIMEGPGNTIYF. The CDR3 DNA follows: TGTGCCATCATGGAGGGGCCGGGAAACACCATATATTTT.

The rearrangement uses TRBV5-4 and TRBJ1-2, with a possible D match to TRBD1 (5 bases). Germline V gives CDR1 SGHNT, CDR2 YYREEE (reference sequence). The CDR3 has 15 residues. The germline V and J ends were trimmed by 1 base and 8 bases, with 18 bases remaining between them. CDR3 coding DNA: TGTGCCAGCAGCTTGAAGGGCAGGGTTTCGGAAGGCTACACCTTC. Translated, it gives CASSLKGRVSEGYTF.

The J gene is TRBJ1-1, the V gene TRBV6-6; 12 positions match TRBD1. Germline V gene data show CDR1 as MNHNY and CDR2 as SVGAGI (reference sequence). CDR3 size: 17 residues. The V and J ends lost 5 bases and 3 bases, in that order; junction bases with no gene match: 10. CDR3 loop: CASSPPGQGALDTEAFF. The CDR3 DNA reads TGTGCCAGCAGTCCTCCGGGACAGGGGGCTTTGGACACTGAAGCTTTCTTT.

The gene calls are TRBV3-1 (or the pseudogene TRBV3-2) and TRBJ1-4; D perhaps matches TRBD1 (6 bases). Germline CDR1 is LGHDT and CDR2 is YNNKEL (reference sequence). The CDR3 runs to 16 residues. The V and J ends lost 2 bases and 8 bases respectively, with 18 bases between them. The CDR3 coding sequence is TGTGCCAGCAGCCAACGAACAGGGCTCTCTCGGGAAAAACTGTTTTTT. Translation: CASSQRTGLSREKLFF.

This chain uses TRBV6-6 with TRBJ1-2, with 10 bases identical to TRBD1. V trimming: 2 bases; J trimming: 7 bases; junction bases outside the gene matches: 7. Germline CDR1 and CDR2: MNHNY and SVGAGI (reference sequence). The CDR3 extends over 15 amino acids. CDR3 sequence reads: CASSYKDRGQGGYTF. CDR3 in DNA: TGTGCCAGCAGTTACAAAGACAGGGGGCAGGGTGGCTACACCTTC.

The rearrangement joins TRBV7-6 to TRBJ1-5; 8 positions agree with TRBD1. The CDR3 loop spans 14 amino acids. V shed 4 bases, J shed 6 bases, and the junction held 5 bases outside the gene matches. Germline CDR1 SGHVS, CDR2 FNYEAQ. The CDR3 DNA reads TGTGCCAGCAGCTCTCAGGGGGCAGGTCAGCCCCAGCATTTT. Amino acid sequence: CASSSQGAGQPQHF.

This chain uses TRBV27 with TRBJ1-2; D remains ambiguous. The CDR3 contains 16 residues. CDR1 is MNHEY and CDR2 is SMNVEV in the germline V gene (reference sequence). V gave up 2 bases and J gave up 4 bases, with 17 bases separating them. The CDR3 spells CASSLGRPPQIYGYTF. The CDR3 bases are TGTGCCAGCAGTTTAGGCCGGCCCCCACAGATCTATGGCTACACCTTC.

The CDR3 protein is CASSLASASYNEQFF. CDR3 bases: TGTGCCAGCAGCTTAGCCAGCGCCTCCTACAATGAGCAGTTCTTC. This chain uses TRBV7-8 with TRBJ2-1; D remains ambiguous. Trimming pared 0 bases from V and 0 bases from J, leaving 6 bases between. The CDR3 loop spans 15 amino acids. The germline gives CDR1 SGHVS, CDR2 FQNEAQ.

The chain links TRBV7-6 to TRBJ2-2; D possibly corresponds to TRBD2 (5 bases). V lost 0 bases, J lost 1 base, and 6 bases lay in between. CDR3 length equals 15 residues. Germline assignment: CDR1 SGHVS and CDR2 FNYEAQ. The CDR3: CASSLAGRNTGELFF. CDR3 DNA: TGTGCCAGCAGCTTAGCGGGGAGGAACACCGGGGAGCTGTTTTTT.

The chain combines TRBV6-5 with TRBJ1-3; D uncertain. Trimming left V 4 bases short and J 0 bases short, with 10 bases between. The germline CDR1 and CDR2 sequences are MNHEY and SVGAGI. The CDR3 totals 15 residues. CDR3 DNA sequence: TGTGCCAGCAGTTCTCCCTCGAGCTCTGGAAACACCATATATTTT. As protein: CASSSPSSSGNTIYF.

The rearrangement joins TRBV7-2 to TRBJ1-1; TRBD1 might be the D (6 bases). CDR1 SGHTA and CDR2 FQGNSA come from the germline V gene. V gave up 5 bases and J gave up 0 bases, with 7 bases separating them. The CDR3 spans 13 residues. CDR3 in amino acids: CASSRQVNTEAFF. CDR3 DNA sequence: TGTGCCAGCAGCAGACAGGTGAACACTGAAGCTTTCTTT.

The chain carries TRBV9 and TRBJ2-2, with 8 bases fitting TRBD2. V shed 3 bases, J shed 11 bases, and the junction held 12 bases outside the gene matches. This CDR3 spans 15 amino acids. CDR1 is SGDLS and CDR2 is YYNGEE in the germline V gene. The CDR3 DNA reads as TGTGCCAGCAGCGCCCCCCGGGGGGGCCCGATAGAGCTGTTTTTT. Translation gives CASSAPRGGPIELFF.

This rearrangement joins TRBV5-1 to TRBJ2-5; TRBD2 aligns across 7 bases. V shed 0 bases and J 2 bases; nucleotides not matched to a gene: 7. The CDR3 loop spans 16 amino acids. CDR1 and CDR2 from the germline V gene are SGHRS and YFSETQ. Here the CDR3 reads CASSLAPSGTQETQYF. The CDR3 nucleotides are TGCGCCAGCAGCTTGGCCCCTAGCGGCACTCAAGAGACCCAGTACTTC.

CDR3 DNA sequence: TGTGCCTGGGGGGGACTCACCGGGGAGCTGTTTTTT. This gives the protein CAWGGLTGELFF. V gene TRBV30 combines with J gene TRBJ2-2; possibly TRBD2 for D (6 bases). This CDR3 comprises 12 residues. Germline CDR1 reads GTSNPN; CDR2 reads SVGIG (reference sequence). Trimming shortened V by 5 bases and J by 4 bases, and 8 bases separated the two germline ends. Complete variable domain (other parts from reference TRBV30 and TRBJ2-2): SQTIHQWPATLVQPVGSPLSLECTVEGTSNPNLYWYRQAAGRGLQLLFYSVGIGQISSEVPQNLSASRPQDRQFILSSKKLLLSDSGFYLCAWGGLTGELFFGEGSRLTVL.

The chain combines TRBV6-5 with TRBJ1-6, with D possibly matching TRBD1 (5 bases). The germline gives CDR1 MNHEY, CDR2 SVGAGI. The CDR3 covers 15 residues. V was cut by 5 bases and J by 10 bases, with 18 bases left in between. The CDR3 is CASSPVWGDRSPLHF. Here the CDR3 DNA reads TGTGCCAGCAGTCCGGTATGGGGGGATCGGTCACCCCTCCACTTT.

The chain links TRBV30 to TRBJ2-1, with 9 bases fitting TRBD1. This CDR3 is 15 amino acids long. The germline gives CDR1 GTSNPN, CDR2 SVGIG (reference sequence). With 3 bases clipped from V and 14 bases from J, the junction kept 17 bases outside the gene matches. CDR3 in DNA: TGTGCCTGGAGACCCCCCGGGACAGGGAAAGGGAGGGAGTTCTTC. Encoded protein: CAWRPPGTGKGREFF.

The chain has TRBV29-1 and TRBJ1-1; D is perhaps TRBD1 (5 bases). The V and J ends lost 7 bases and 10 bases respectively, with 16 bases between them. Germline V gene data show CDR1 as SQVTM and CDR2 as ANQGSEA. This CDR3 region has 11 residues. The CDR3 coding sequence is TGCAGCGCGTTAAGTCAGGGAGGAGCTTTCTTT. Its protein product is CSALSQGGAFF. Drawing the rest from reference TRBV29-1 and TRBJ1-1, the complete variable domain is SAVISQKPSRDICQRGTSLTIQCQVDSQVTMMFWYRQQPGQSLTLIATANQGSEATYESGFVIDKFPISRPNLTFSTLTVSNMSPEDSSIYLCSALSQGGAFFGQGTRLTVV.

The chain couples TRBV6-4 to TRBJ2-2; D is ambiguous. The ends were cut back, 4 bases at V and 4 bases at J, with 7 bases in the middle. The germline gives CDR1 MRHNA, CDR2 SNTAGT. The CDR3 runs 13 residues. In DNA form, the CDR3 reads TGTGCCAGCAGTGTTAGCACCACCGGGGAGCTGTTTTTT. It is translated as CASSVSTTGELFF.

The chain uses TRBV3-1 (or the pseudogene TRBV3-2) and TRBJ2-7; D may be TRBD1 (6 bases). The CDR3 length is 16 residues. V was shortened by 2 bases and J by 4 bases, with 18 bases between the two germline ends. Germline V gives CDR1 LGHDT, CDR2 YNNKEL (reference sequence). CDR3 residues: CASSQLIQGRPYEQYF. The CDR3 nucleotides are TGTGCCAGCAGCCAACTCATTCAGGGGCGGCCTTACGAGCAGTACTTC.